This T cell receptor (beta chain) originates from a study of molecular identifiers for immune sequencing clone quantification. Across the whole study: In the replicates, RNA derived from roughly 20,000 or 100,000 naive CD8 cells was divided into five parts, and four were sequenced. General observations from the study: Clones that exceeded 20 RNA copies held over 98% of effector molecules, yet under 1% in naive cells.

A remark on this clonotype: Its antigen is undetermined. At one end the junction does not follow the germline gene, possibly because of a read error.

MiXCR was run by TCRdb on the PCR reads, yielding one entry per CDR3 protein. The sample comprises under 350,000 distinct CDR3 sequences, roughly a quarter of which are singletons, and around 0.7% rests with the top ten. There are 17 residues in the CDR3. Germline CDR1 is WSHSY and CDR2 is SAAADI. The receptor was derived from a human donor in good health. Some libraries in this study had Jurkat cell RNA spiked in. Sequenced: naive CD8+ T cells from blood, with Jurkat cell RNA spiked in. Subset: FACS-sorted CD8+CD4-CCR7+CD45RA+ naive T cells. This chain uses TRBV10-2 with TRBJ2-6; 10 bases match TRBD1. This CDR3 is CASRPGTGVFGASVLTF. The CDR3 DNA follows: TGCGCCAGCAGACCCGGGACAGGGGTTTTTGGGGCCAGCGTCCTGACTTTC.